The text below deals with one TCR beta chain. Its antigen remains unknown. The CDR3 has 16 residues. The ends were cut back, 4 bases at V and 4 bases at J, with 19 bases in the middle. Germline V gene sequence: CDR1 MGHRA, CDR2 YSYEKL. These data are taken from a study of OX40 agonist ivuxolimab in advanced cancers. Study details: Cohort: around 83% men, mean age around 60, aged roughly 20 to 79.

This table comes from immunoSEQ multiplex PCR, and its TCRdb copy is limited to in-frame clones, with some not included. Among 25,000 to 40,000 clones, around 87% were seen once, and the ten largest hold about 34%. Study-wide results and caveats: Mean expanded clone counts were higher in CD8+ than CD4+ T cells.

Peripheral blood came from all dose cohorts at three timepoints. The chain recombines TRBV4-1 with TRBJ2-5; weak D call: TRBD1 (6 bases). Sequenced material: CD4+ or CD8+ T cells sorted from blood, taken in a trial of the OX40 agonist ivuxolimab. The sequence was collected from an adult with an advanced solid tumor such as melanoma, head and neck, liver or kidney cancer. Here the CDR3 reads CASSLRSGVGLETQYF. CDR3 bases: TGCGCCAGCAGCCTAAGGTCAGGGGTCGGGCTAGAGACCCAGTACTTC.